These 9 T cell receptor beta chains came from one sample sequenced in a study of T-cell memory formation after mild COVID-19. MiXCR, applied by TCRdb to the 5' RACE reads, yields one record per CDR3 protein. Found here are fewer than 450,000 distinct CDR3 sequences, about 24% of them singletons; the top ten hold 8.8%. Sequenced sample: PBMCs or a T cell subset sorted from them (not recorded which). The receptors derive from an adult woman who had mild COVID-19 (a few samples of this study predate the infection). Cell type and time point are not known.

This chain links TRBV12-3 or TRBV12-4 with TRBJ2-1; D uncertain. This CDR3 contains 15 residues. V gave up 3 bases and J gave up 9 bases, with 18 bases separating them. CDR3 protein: CASSFGRGRSSEQFF. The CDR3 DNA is TGTGCCAGCAGTTTTGGGCGAGGACGAAGCAGTGAGCAGTTCTTC.

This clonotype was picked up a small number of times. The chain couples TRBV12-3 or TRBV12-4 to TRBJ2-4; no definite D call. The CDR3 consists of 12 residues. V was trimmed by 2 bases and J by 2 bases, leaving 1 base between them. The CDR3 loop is CASSLTKNIQYF. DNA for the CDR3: TGTGCCAGCAGTTTAACCAAAAACATTCAGTACTTC.

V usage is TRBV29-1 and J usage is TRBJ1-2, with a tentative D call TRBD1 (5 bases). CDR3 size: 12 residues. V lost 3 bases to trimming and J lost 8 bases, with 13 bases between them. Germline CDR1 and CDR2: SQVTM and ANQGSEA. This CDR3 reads CSVDPGGRGYTF. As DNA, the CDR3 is TGCAGCGTTGATCCGGGGGGGAGAGGCTACACCTTC.

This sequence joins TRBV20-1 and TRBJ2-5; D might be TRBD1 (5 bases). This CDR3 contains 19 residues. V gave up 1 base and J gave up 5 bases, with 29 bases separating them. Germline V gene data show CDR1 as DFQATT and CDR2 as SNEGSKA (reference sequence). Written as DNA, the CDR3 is TGCAGTGCTAGAGCCCGAGGTGGGGCGGAATCTGTGGTGCTGGAGACCCAGTACTTC. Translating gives CSARARGGAESVVLETQYF.

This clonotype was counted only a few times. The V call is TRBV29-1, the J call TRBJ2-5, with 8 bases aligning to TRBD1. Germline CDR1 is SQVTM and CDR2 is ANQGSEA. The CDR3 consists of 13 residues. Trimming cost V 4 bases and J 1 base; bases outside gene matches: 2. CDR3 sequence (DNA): TGCAGCGTTGGGACAGGGTCCCAAGAGACCCAGTACTTC. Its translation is CSVGTGSQETQYF.

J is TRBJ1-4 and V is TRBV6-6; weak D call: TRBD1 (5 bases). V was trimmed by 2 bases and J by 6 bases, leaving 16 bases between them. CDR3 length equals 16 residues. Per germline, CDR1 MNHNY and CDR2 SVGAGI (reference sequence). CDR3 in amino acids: CASSYISAGTDEKLFF. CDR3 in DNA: TGTGCCAGCAGTTACATCAGCGCAGGGACGGATGAAAAACTGTTTTTT.

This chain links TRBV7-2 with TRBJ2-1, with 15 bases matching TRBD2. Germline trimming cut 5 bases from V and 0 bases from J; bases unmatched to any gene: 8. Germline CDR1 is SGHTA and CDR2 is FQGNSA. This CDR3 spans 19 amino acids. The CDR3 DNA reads TGTGCCAGCAGCAAGGGACTAGCGGGAGGTGGGCCCTCCTACAATGAGCAGTTCTTC. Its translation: CASSKGLAGGGPSYNEQFF.

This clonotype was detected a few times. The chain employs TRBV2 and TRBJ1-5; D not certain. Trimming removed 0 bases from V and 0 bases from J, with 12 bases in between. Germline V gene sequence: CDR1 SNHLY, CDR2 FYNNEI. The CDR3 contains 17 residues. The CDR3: CASSEAGPADSNQPQHF. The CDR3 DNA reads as TGTGCCAGCAGTGAAGCTGGGCCAGCCGATAGCAATCAGCCCCAGCATTTT.

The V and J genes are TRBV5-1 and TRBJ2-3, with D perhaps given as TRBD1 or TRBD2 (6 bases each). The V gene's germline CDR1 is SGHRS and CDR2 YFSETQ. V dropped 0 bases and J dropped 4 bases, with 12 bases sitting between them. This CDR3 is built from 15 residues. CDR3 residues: CASSLDGGQSDTQYF. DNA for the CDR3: TGCGCCAGCAGCTTGGATGGGGGGCAGTCAGATACGCAGTATTTT.